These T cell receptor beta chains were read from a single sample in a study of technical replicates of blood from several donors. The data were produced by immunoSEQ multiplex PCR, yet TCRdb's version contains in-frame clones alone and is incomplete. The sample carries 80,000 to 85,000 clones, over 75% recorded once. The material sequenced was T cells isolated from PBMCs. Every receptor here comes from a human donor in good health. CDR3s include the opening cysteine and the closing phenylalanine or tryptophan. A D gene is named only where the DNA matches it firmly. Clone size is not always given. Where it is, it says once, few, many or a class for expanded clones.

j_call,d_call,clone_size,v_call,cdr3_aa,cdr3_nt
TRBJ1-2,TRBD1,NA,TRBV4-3,CASSLRPGTGRYGYTF,TGCGCCAGCAGCCTACGTCCCGGGACAGGAAGATATGGCTACACCTTC
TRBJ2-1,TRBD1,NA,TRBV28,CASSHQDRALGEQFF,TGTGCCAGCAGTCACCAGGACAGGGCGCTAGGCGAGCAGTTCTTC
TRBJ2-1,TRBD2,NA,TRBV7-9,CASSSPLAEGNEQFF,TGTGCCAGCAGCTCTCCCCTAGCGGAAGGAAATGAGCAGTTCTTC
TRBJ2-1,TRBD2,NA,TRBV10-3,CAISESTSGRENEQFF,TGTGCCATCAGTGAGTCGACTAGCGGGAGAGAAAATGAGCAGTTCTTC
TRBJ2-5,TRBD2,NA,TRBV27,CASSLLAGIQETQYF,TGTGCCAGCAGTTTACTAGCGGGGATCCAAGAGACCCAGTACTTC
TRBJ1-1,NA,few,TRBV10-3,CAITGERGTEAFF,TGTGCCATCACTGGCGAGAGAGGGACTGAAGCTTTCTTT
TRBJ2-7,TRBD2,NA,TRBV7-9,CASSTRLAGGFDYEQYF,TGTGCCAGCAGTACCCGACTAGCGGGAGGATTTGACTACGAGCAGTACTTC
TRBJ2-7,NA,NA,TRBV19,CASSIGSEKTYEQYF,TGTGCCAGTAGTATCGGGTCGGAGAAAACCTACGAGCAGTACTTC
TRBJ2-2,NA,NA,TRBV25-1,CASSDPTVSTGELFF,TGTGCCAGCAGTGACCCGACAGTGAGCACCGGGGAGCTGTTTTTT
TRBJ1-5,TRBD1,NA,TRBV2,CASCRDRYSNQPQHF,TGTGCCAGTTGCCGGGACAGATATAGCAATCAGCCCCAGCATTTT
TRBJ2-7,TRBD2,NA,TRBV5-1,CASSYPLAGDSEQYF,TGCGCCAGCAGCTACCCACTAGCGGGAGATAGCGAGCAGTACTTC
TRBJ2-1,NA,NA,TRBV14,CASSLLAGSSYNEQFF,TGTGCCAGCAGTCTCCTCGCGGGTAGCTCCTACAATGAGCAGTTCTTC
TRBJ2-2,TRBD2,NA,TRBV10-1,CASSELGLAGNTGELFF,TGCGCCAGCAGTGAGTTGGGACTAGCGGGAAACACCGGGGAGCTGTTTTTT
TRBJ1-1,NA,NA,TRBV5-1,CASSPIRGDTEAFF,TGCGCCAGCAGCCCCATTCGGGGGGACACTGAAGCTTTCTTT
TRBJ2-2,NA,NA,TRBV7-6,CASSAGQSPGELFF,TGTGCCAGCAGCGCCGGACAGAGCCCCGGGGAGCTGTTTTTT
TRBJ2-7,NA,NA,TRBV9,CASSPTPSGAYEQYF,TGTGCCAGCAGCCCGACACCCAGCGGAGCCTACGAGCAGTACTTC
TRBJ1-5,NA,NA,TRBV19,CASSIVADQPQHF,TGTGCCAGTAGTATAGTGGCCGATCAGCCCCAGCATTTT
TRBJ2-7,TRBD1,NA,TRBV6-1,CASRPGQGFYEQYF,TGTGCCAGCAGACCGGGACAGGGTTTCTACGAGCAGTACTTC
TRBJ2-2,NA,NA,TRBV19,CASSYERSGELFF,TGTGCCAGTAGTTACGAGAGGTCCGGGGAGCTGTTTTTT
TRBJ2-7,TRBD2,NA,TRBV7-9,CASRHYTPSSGKGWYEQYF,TGTGCCAGCAGACACTATACGCCTTCTAGCGGGAAAGGGTGGTACGAGCAGTACTTC
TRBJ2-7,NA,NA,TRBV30,CAWSASLSYEQYF,TGTGCCTGGAGTGCGAGCCTATCCTACGAGCAGTACTTC
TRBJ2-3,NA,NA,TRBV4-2,CASSPEEAITDTQYF,TGTGCCAGCAGCCCGGAGGAAGCGATCACAGATACGCAGTATTTT